The 19 T cell receptor beta chains below were found in one sample sequenced in a study of cytomegalovirus exposure and HLA in healthy donors. TCRdb keeps only in-frame clones here, not all; method: immunoSEQ multiplex PCR. The table has tens of thousands of clones, 95% seen once. The specimen was PBMCs. The receptors derive from a man aged 18 to 29 in good health and CMV-seronegative.

The count of this clone is one. The same CDR3 can be traced to other DNA sequences in this sample. The chain has TRBV5-4 and TRBJ1-3, with no clear D. The CDR3 is 14 amino acids. The germline V and J ends were trimmed by 0 bases and 0 bases, with 4 bases remaining between them. Looked up from germline, CDR1 is SGHNT and CDR2 is YYREEE (reference sequence). In nucleotides, the CDR3 is TGTGCCAGCAGCTTGGGAGGCTCTGGAAACACCATATATTTT. Encoded protein: CASSLGGSGNTIYF.

The CDR3 nucleotides are TGTGCCTCAAGAGGGACAGGGGGCCCCGGGGAGCTGTTTTTT. It is translated as CASRGTGGPGELFF. The chain links TRBV2 to TRBJ2-2, with 12 bases matching TRBD1. Per germline, CDR1 SNHLY and CDR2 FYNNEI. V lost 11 bases to trimming and J lost 6 bases; unmatched junction nucleotides: 7. This CDR3 is built from 14 residues. Variable domain in full (rest from reference TRBV2 and TRBJ2-2): EPEVTQTPSHQVTQMGQEVILRCVPISNHLYFYWYRQILGQKVEFLVSFYNNEISEKSEIFDDQFSVERPDGSNFTLKIRSTKLEDSAMYFCASRGTGGPGELFFGEGSRLTVL.

The chain recombines TRBV27 with TRBJ1-2; D is unclear. Germline CDR1 and CDR2: MNHEY and SMNVEV (reference sequence). The CDR3 extends over 18 amino acids. Trimming removed 5 bases at V and 6 bases at J, with 28 bases between. The CDR3 DNA sequence: TGTGCCAGCAGTCCTCATCAGATGGAGGAAAAACTACGGAATGGCTACACCTTC. Translating it yields CASSPHQMEEKLRNGYTF.

This clone was seen just once. The V and J genes are TRBV5-8 and TRBJ2-5; 7 bases agree with TRBD2. The trim removed 4 bases at V and 5 bases at J, leaving 5 bases unmatched. This CDR3 has 13 amino acids. Germline V lookup: CDR1 SGHTS, CDR2 YDEGEE. Written as DNA, the CDR3 is TGTGCCAGCAGCCGGGGGGTAGCTGAGACCCAGTACTTC. Translation: CASSRGVAETQYF. The full variable domain, rest sourced from reference TRBV5-8 and TRBJ2-5, is EAGVTQSPTHLIKTRGQQATLRCSPISGHTSVYWYQQALGLGLQFLLWYDEGEERNRGNFPPRFSGRQFPNYSSELNVNALELEDSALYLCASSRGVAETQYFGPGTRLLVL.

V gene TRBV4-3 combines with J gene TRBJ2-2, with 7 bases fitting TRBD1. Germline V gives CDR1 LGHNA, CDR2 YSLEER. This CDR3 has 16 residues. V was clipped by 1 base and J by 7 bases; unmatched bases: 9. For the CDR3, the DNA is TGCGCCAGCAGCCAAGGACAGGGTAGGAATGGCGGGGAGCTGTTTTTT. Amino acid sequence: CASSQGQGRNGGELFF.

The chain has TRBV19 and TRBJ1-1; 7 nucleotides line up with TRBD1. The CDR3 runs to 17 residues. With V trimmed by 5 bases and J by 1 base, 13 bases remained unmatched. Germline CDR1 is LNHDA and CDR2 is SQIVND (reference sequence). The CDR3 is CASSALTGVSGNTEAFF. As DNA, the CDR3 is TGTGCCAGTAGTGCCCTTACAGGGGTGAGCGGGAACACTGAAGCTTTCTTT.

This chain uses TRBV4-2 with TRBJ2-3; the D gene is possibly TRBD2 (5 bases). V lost 1 base, J lost 0 bases, and 11 bases lay in between. Germline V lookup: CDR1 LGHNA, CDR2 YNFKEQ. CDR3 length: 16 residues. CDR3 region: CASSQGEGASTDTQYF. The CDR3 DNA reads as TGTGCCAGCAGCCAAGGTGAGGGAGCTAGCACAGATACGCAGTATTTT.

The rearrangement joins TRBV27 to TRBJ2-5, with D possibly matching TRBD1 (5 bases). The CDR3 consists of 14 residues. Germline lookup yields CDR1 MNHEY and CDR2 SMNVEV (reference sequence). V lost 2 bases, J lost 5 bases, and 12 bases lay in between. CDR3 amino acids: CASSLRAGRETQYF. The CDR3 coding sequence is TGTGCCAGCAGTTTAAGGGCAGGGCGGGAGACCCAGTACTTC.

A single count supports this clone. The chain couples TRBV6-5 to TRBJ1-1; D not certain. CDR1 is MNHEY and CDR2 is SVGAGI in the germline V gene. The V and J ends lost 6 bases and 3 bases respectively, with 17 bases between them. This CDR3 is built from 15 residues. The CDR3 DNA is TGTGCCAGCAGACCCGGCGGGGTGGTTGACACTGAAGCTTTCTTT. Translating it yields CASRPGGVVDTEAFF.

This chain joins TRBV6-6 and TRBJ2-7; 11 bases fit TRBD1. Germline V gives CDR1 MNHNY, CDR2 SVGAGI (reference sequence). V dropped 6 bases and J dropped 2; count of bases not matched to a gene: 9. This CDR3 region has 16 residues. The CDR3 DNA reads TGTGCCAGCAGGCAACCGGGACAGGGGGGTCCCTACGAGCAGTACTTC. Its translation is CASRQPGQGGPYEQYF.

V and J are TRBV29-1 and TRBJ1-2; 10 bases are a match to TRBD1. Per germline, CDR1 SQVTM and CDR2 ANQGSEA. CDR3 length: 15 residues. V was clipped by 3 bases and J by 0 bases; unmatched bases: 4. The CDR3 sequence is CSVEDRGIANYGYTF. In nucleotides, the CDR3 is TGCAGCGTTGAGGACAGGGGGATAGCTAACTATGGCTACACCTTC.

The chain combines TRBV5-1 with TRBJ2-7; no clear D gene. V lost 4 bases and J lost 0, with 14 bases in between. Per germline, CDR1 SGHRS and CDR2 YFSETQ. The length of the CDR3 is 15 residues. The chain's CDR3 is CASSLVGTPSYEQYF. Written as DNA, the CDR3 is TGCGCCAGCAGCCTAGTTGGCACACCCTCCTACGAGCAGTACTTC.

The chain has TRBV4-3 and TRBJ1-1, with D uncertain. Looked up from germline, CDR1 is LGHNA and CDR2 is YSLEER. CDR3 length: 18 residues. V was trimmed by 4 bases and J by 0 bases, leaving 21 bases between them. CDR3 nucleotides: TGCGCCAGCAGCCTTGATGAGGACGGGAAAGACATGAACACTGAAGCTTTCTTT. Translating it yields CASSLDEDGKDMNTEAFF.

The chain uses TRBV11-1 and TRBJ1-1; tentatively, D is TRBD1 (5 bases). The CDR3 runs 13 residues. Germline V CDR1 and CDR2: SGHAT, FQDESV (reference sequence). Trimming took off 3 bases at V and 2 bases at J, with 7 bases between the two ends. CDR3 residues: CASSFGGNTEAFF. The CDR3 DNA follows: TGTGCCAGCAGCTTCGGGGGAAACACTGAAGCTTTCTTT.

The chain links TRBV4-1 to TRBJ2-1; 11 positions match TRBD1. This CDR3 contains 15 residues. J gave up 5 bases and V 4 bases, and 4 bases lay outside the gene matches. CDR1 MGHRA and CDR2 YSYEKL come from the germline V gene. The CDR3, as DNA: TGCGCCAGCAGCCGACCGGGACAGGGGGACAATGAGCAGTTCTTC. Translation: CASSRPGQGDNEQFF.

The chain uses TRBV4-2 and TRBJ1-4; D may be TRBD1 (5 bases). Germline values: CDR1 LGHNA, CDR2 YNFKEQ. The V end lost 3 bases, the J end lost 8 bases, and 19 bases lay between the germline ends. CDR3 length: 16 amino acids. For the CDR3, the DNA is TGTGCCAGCAGCCACTTCCCCGGGGGAGGAGACGAAAAACTGTTTTTT. Amino acid sequence: CASSHFPGGGDEKLFF.

This rearrangement joins TRBV6-4 to TRBJ2-3, with 7 bases aligning to TRBD1. The length of the CDR3 is 16 residues. The germline CDR1 and CDR2 sequences are MRHNA and SNTAGT. Trimming at V came to 0 bases and at J to 2 bases, leaving 5 bases not matched to a gene. Here the CDR3 DNA reads TGTGCCAGCAGTGACTCGATAAAGGGGGCCACAGATACGCAGTATTTT. This codes for CASSDSIKGATDTQYF.

The rearrangement joins TRBV27 to TRBJ2-3, with 9 bases fitting TRBD2. The trim removed 5 bases at V and 1 base at J, leaving 19 bases unmatched. There are 20 residues in the CDR3. The V gene's germline CDR1 is MNHEY and CDR2 SMNVEV (reference sequence). CDR3 sequence: CASSPYGGEISGGGTDTQYF. The CDR3 DNA is TGTGCCAGCAGTCCTTACGGGGGGGAAATTAGCGGGGGCGGCACAGATACGCAGTATTTT.

The chain uses TRBV11-2 and TRBJ2-5, with D tentatively TRBD1 (6 bases). The J call may be wrong; the DNA end is better matched by TRBJ2-7. The CDR3 totals 16 residues. Germline CDR1 is SGHAT and CDR2 is FQNNGV. CDR3 in amino acids: CASSPPLQGFSYEQYF. In nucleotides, the CDR3 is TGTGCCAGCAGTCCCCCCCTCCAGGGGTTCTCCTACGAGCAGTACTTC.